What follows are 23 T cell receptor beta chains derived from one specimen sequenced in a study of blood T cells in healthy people across ages. Primers used in a second PCR of about 6 to 11 cycles were a sample-barcoded 5' primer and a J-beta primer mix. From the 5' RACE reads, TCRdb called clonotypes with MiXCR, one entry per CDR3 protein. The sample yields approximately 900,000 distinct CDR3 sequences, about 27% seen once. These same records also appear under a second study, on T cells of mothers and their children.

Sequenced input: blood. These receptors were obtained from a woman aged 40 to 50 in good health.

J is TRBJ2-3 and V is TRBV9; 9 bases fit TRBD1. The V and J ends lost 4 bases and 6 bases, in that order; junction bases with no gene match: 9. The CDR3 runs 15 residues. Germline CDR1 reads SGDLS; CDR2 reads YYNGEE. The CDR3 loop reads CASSTRTGVGDTQYF. In DNA, the CDR3 is TGTGCCAGCAGCACCCGGACAGGGGTAGGGGATACGCAGTATTTT.

The J gene is TRBJ1-5, the V gene TRBV2, with D perhaps matching TRBD1 (6 bases). The CDR3 covers 14 residues. Trimming pared 6 bases from V and 0 bases from J, leaving 9 bases between. CDR1 is SNHLY, CDR2 FYNNEI, per germline. The CDR3, as DNA: TGTGCCAGCAGGGGACACAATAGCAATCAGCCCCAGCATTTT. It is translated as CASRGHNSNQPQHF.

This clonotype was recorded at least ten times. The CDR3 region is CASRTSGDETQYF. The CDR3 coding sequence is TGTGCCAGCCGGACTAGCGGGGATGAGACCCAGTACTTC. The chain carries TRBV12-3 or TRBV12-4 and TRBJ2-5; 12 bases agree with TRBD2. The CDR3 loop spans 13 amino acids. The trim removed 8 bases at V and 5 bases at J, leaving 3 bases unmatched.

This clonotype was picked up many times. V gene TRBV29-1 combines with J gene TRBJ2-7; tentative D call: TRBD1 (5 bases). This CDR3 spans 12 amino acids. The germline gives CDR1 SQVTM, CDR2 ANQGSEA. The V gene lost 5 bases and the J gene lost 3 bases, with 11 bases spanning the gap. In nucleotides, the CDR3 is TGCAGCGTTCGAAGTAGGGGCTACGAGCAGTACTTC. Translated: CSVRSRGYEQYF.

The chain joins TRBV5-1 to TRBJ2-5, with TRBD1 as a possible D gene (5 bases). CDR3 length: 16 residues. Germline V gives CDR1 SGHRS, CDR2 YFSETQ. V lost 4 bases to trimming and J lost 3 bases, with 19 bases between them. In DNA, the CDR3 is TGCGCCAGCAGCCTCAGACAGCCTGGAAAAGAAGAGACCCAGTACTTC. It translates to CASSLRQPGKEETQYF.

This clonotype has only a few counts. This chain uses TRBV9 with TRBJ2-1; the D is unclear. CDR1 is SGDLS, CDR2 YYNGEE, per germline. The V end lost 0 bases, the J end lost 9 bases, and 19 bases lay between the germline ends. CDR3 length: 16 amino acids. CDR3 residues: CASSVGSVAPSSEQFF. CDR3 sequence (DNA): TGTGCCAGCAGCGTAGGGAGTGTGGCCCCATCGAGTGAGCAGTTCTTC.

The sample holds a few counts of this clonotype. A read error is possible here, since a much larger clone lies one base away. The chain has TRBV12-3 or TRBV12-4 and TRBJ2-7, with 7 bases identical to TRBD1. J lost 12 bases, V lost 6 bases, and 8 bases had no gene match. The CDR3 covers 11 residues. This CDR3 reads CASRFEGARYF. The DNA for the CDR3 is TGTGCCAGCAGGTTTGAGGGGGCAAGGTACTTC.

This clonotype came up a few times. V usage is TRBV12-3 or TRBV12-4 and J usage is TRBJ2-4, with D possibly called TRBD1 or TRBD2 (5 bases each). The ends were cut back, 7 bases at V and 2 bases at J, with 6 bases in the middle. The CDR3 loop spans 12 amino acids. The DNA of the CDR3 is TGTGCCAGCACGGGACCCAAAAACATTCAGTACTTC. Its translation is CASTGPKNIQYF.

This clonotype has more than one count but fewer than ten. The V call is TRBV20-1, the J call TRBJ1-3; a weak D match, TRBD1 (5 bases). The CDR3 is 15 amino acids. V was pared by 0 bases and J by 4 bases, with 13 bases between. Germline V gene data show CDR1 as DFQATT and CDR2 as SNEGSKA (reference sequence). The CDR3 loop is CSAREMSGTGNTIYF. DNA for the CDR3: TGCAGTGCTAGAGAGATGTCAGGGACCGGAAACACCATATATTTT.

This clonotype occurred a few times. The rearrangement joins TRBV7-3 to TRBJ1-2; weak D call: TRBD1 (5 bases). The germline V gene has CDR1 SGHTA and CDR2 FQGTGA. V was clipped by 5 bases and J by 5 bases, with 12 bases between them. There are 13 residues in the CDR3. The chain's CDR3 is CASSGGGGYGYTF. The CDR3 nucleotides are TGTGCCAGCAGCGGCGGCGGGGGGTATGGCTACACCTTC.

This clonotype was counted ten times or more. The chain uses TRBV6-5 and TRBJ2-7; D possibly corresponds to TRBD2 (6 bases). V lost 5 bases, J lost 6 bases, and 14 bases lay in between. The CDR3 length is 13 residues. CDR1 and CDR2 (germline): MNHEY, SVGAGI. CDR3 DNA sequence: TGTGCCAGCAGTCTGGTGCGAGCGGGCGAGCAGTACTTC. Amino acids: CASSLVRAGEQYF.

The V and J genes are TRBV11-2 and TRBJ2-1, with a weak D call TRBD2 (6 bases). This CDR3 comprises 13 residues. Germline CDR1 is SGHAT and CDR2 is FQNNGV. Trimming pared 3 bases from V and 5 bases from J, leaving 8 bases between. In nucleotides, the CDR3 is TGTGCCAGCAGCTTGCGGGAAAACAATGAGCAGTTCTTC. Its protein is CASSLRENNEQFF.

This clonotype occurred once. A read error is possible here, since a much larger clone lies one base away. The DNA for the CDR3 is TGCAGTGGGGCAGCTAATGACAATGACCAGTTCTTC. Its translation: CSGAANDNDQFF. V gene TRBV20-1 combines with J gene TRBJ2-1; D unresolved. This CDR3 has 12 amino acids. Looked up from germline, CDR1 is DFQATT and CDR2 is SNEGSKA (reference sequence).

This clonotype was counted a few times. The chain recombines TRBV11-2 with TRBJ2-5, with 7 bases identical to TRBD1. With 4 bases clipped from V and 3 bases from J, the junction kept 8 bases outside the gene matches. Looked up from germline, CDR1 is SGHAT and CDR2 is FQNNGV. The CDR3 is made up of 15 amino acids. The DNA of the CDR3 is TGTGCCAGCAGCTCTCTGAGCGACAGGGAAGAGACCCAGTACTTC. Translation gives CASSSLSDREETQYF.

This clonotype was seen at least ten times. V is TRBV27 and J is TRBJ1-2; D is undetermined. The CDR3 is 13 amino acids. V lost 7 bases and J lost 4, with 13 bases in between. Germline values: CDR1 MNHEY, CDR2 SMNVEV (reference sequence). Here the CDR3 reads CASTSDISYGYTF. CDR3 in DNA: TGTGCCAGCACCAGCGACATCAGCTATGGCTACACCTTC.

This clonotype came up many times. The genes are TRBV6-5 and TRBJ1-2; 7 bases are a match to TRBD1. CDR1 is MNHEY, CDR2 SVGAGI, per germline. This CDR3 contains 15 residues. Losses at the gene ends were 5 bases for V and 5 bases for J; bases not matched to a gene: 11. The CDR3: CASSPSTGVGYGYTF. CDR3 sequence (DNA): TGTGCCAGCAGTCCTTCTACAGGGGTTGGGTATGGCTACACCTTC.

The CDR3 here is CATSRQDQPQHF. DNA of the CDR3: TGTGCCACCAGCAGGCAAGATCAGCCCCAGCATTTT. The chain uses TRBV15 and TRBJ1-5; no definite D call. V dropped 3 bases and J dropped 5 bases, with 5 bases sitting between them. The CDR3 is 12 residues long. In germline, CDR1 is LNHNV, CDR2 YYDKDF (reference sequence).

This clonotype was detected ten times or more. The J gene is TRBJ1-2, the V gene TRBV29-1; no clear D gene. The V end was cut by 5 bases, the J end by 7 bases, with 8 bases between. CDR1 is SQVTM, CDR2 ANQGSEA, per germline. This CDR3 contains 10 residues. As DNA, the CDR3 is TGCAGCGTTCTGGGATCTGGCTACACCTTC. Amino acids: CSVLGSGYTF.

The chain links TRBV5-1 to TRBJ2-1, with TRBD1 as a possible D gene (6 bases). In germline, CDR1 is SGHRS, CDR2 YFSETQ. This CDR3 comprises 15 residues. Trimming left V 3 bases short and J 10 bases short, with 20 bases between. CDR3 loop: CASSSGQFQSYEQFF. For the CDR3, the DNA is TGCGCCAGCAGCTCCGGACAGTTCCAATCCTACGAGCAGTTCTTC.

This clonotype showed up many times. The chain uses TRBV20-1 and TRBJ1-2; TRBD1 agrees at 11 bases. The CDR3 runs 12 residues. Germline lookup yields CDR1 DFQATT and CDR2 SNEGSKA (reference sequence). V dropped 3 bases and J dropped 10; count of bases not matched to a gene: 4. The CDR3 reads CSARPGQGDYTF. Here the CDR3 DNA reads TGCAGTGCTAGGCCGGGACAGGGGGACTACACCTTC.

The chain employs TRBV15 and TRBJ1-5, with D tentatively TRBD1 (5 bases). The CDR3 has 13 residues. The germline CDR1 and CDR2 sequences are LNHNV and YYDKDF (reference sequence). The germline V and J ends were trimmed by 4 bases and 5 bases, with 9 bases remaining between them. The CDR3 sequence is CATSIQADQPQHF. The CDR3 bases are TGTGCCACCAGCATACAGGCGGATCAGCCCCAGCATTTT.

In its sample, this clonotype was seen many times. V and J are TRBV29-1 and TRBJ2-7; no clear D. In germline, CDR1 is SQVTM, CDR2 ANQGSEA. The CDR3 sequence is 14 residues long. Between the trimmed V and J ends, which lost 6 bases and 1 base, there was a span of 16 bases. CDR3 protein: CSVYDITFSYEQYF. CDR3 bases: TGCAGCGTCTATGACATCACTTTTTCCTACGAGCAGTACTTC.

This clonotype was observed at least ten times. The rearrangement links TRBV6-5 to TRBJ2-6; D gene unclear. The ends were cut back, 2 bases at V and 0 bases at J, with 5 bases in the middle. The CDR3 is 15 residues long. Per the germline V gene, CDR1 is MNHEY and CDR2 is SVGAGI. CDR3 sequence: CASSYGNSGANVLTF. The CDR3 coding sequence is TGTGCCAGCAGTTACGGGAACTCTGGGGCCAACGTCCTGACTTTC.